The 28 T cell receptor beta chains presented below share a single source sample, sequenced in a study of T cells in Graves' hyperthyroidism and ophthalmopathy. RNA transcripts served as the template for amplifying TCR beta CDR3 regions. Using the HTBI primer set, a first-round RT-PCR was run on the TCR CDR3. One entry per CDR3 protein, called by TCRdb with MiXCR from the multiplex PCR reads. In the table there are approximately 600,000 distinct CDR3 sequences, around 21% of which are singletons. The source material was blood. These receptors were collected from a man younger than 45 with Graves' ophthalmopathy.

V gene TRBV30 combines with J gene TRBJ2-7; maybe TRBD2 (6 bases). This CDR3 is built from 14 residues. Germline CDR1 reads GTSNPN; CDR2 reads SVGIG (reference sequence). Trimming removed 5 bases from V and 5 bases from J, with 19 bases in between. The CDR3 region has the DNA TGTGCCTGGGGAGGGGAGGTTGTTCGGGACGAGCAGTACTTC. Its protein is CAWGGEVVRDEQYF.

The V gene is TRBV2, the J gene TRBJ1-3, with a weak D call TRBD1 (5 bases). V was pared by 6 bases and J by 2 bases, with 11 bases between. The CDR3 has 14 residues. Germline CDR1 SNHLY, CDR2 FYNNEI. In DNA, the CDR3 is TGTGCCAGCAGGGTCGGGGGAACTGGAAACACCATATATTTT. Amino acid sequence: CASRVGGTGNTIYF.

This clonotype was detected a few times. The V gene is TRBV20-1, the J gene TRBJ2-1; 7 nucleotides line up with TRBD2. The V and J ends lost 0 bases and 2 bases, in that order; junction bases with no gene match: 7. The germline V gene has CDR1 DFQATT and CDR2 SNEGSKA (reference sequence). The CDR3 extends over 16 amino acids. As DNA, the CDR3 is TGCAGTGCTAGAGACCAAGCGGGACGAACCTACAATGAGCAGTTCTTC. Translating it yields CSARDQAGRTYNEQFF.

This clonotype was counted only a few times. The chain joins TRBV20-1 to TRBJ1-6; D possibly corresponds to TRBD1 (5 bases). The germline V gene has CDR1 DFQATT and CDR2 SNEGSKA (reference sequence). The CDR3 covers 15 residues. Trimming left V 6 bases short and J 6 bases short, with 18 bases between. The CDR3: CSATADSQANSPLHF. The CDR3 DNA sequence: TGCAGTGCAACCGCAGACAGTCAAGCTAATTCACCCCTCCACTTT.

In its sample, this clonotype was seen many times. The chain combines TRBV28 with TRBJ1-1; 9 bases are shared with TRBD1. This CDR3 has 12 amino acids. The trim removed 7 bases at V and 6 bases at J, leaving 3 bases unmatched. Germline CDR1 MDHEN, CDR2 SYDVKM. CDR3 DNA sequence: TGTGCCAGCATACAGGGGGCAGCTGAAGCTTTCTTT. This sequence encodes CASIQGAAEAFF. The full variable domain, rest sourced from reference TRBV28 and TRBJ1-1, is DVKVTQSSRYLVKRTGEKVFLECVQDMDHENMFWYRQDPGLGLRLIYFSYDVKMKEKGDIPEGYSVSREKKERFSLILESASTNQTSMYLCASIQGAAEAFFGQGTRLTVV.

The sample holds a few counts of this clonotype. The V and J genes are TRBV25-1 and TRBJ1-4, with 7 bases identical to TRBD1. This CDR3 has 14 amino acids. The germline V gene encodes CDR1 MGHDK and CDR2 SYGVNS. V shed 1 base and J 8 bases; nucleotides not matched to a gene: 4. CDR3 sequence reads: CASSEFDRAEKLFF. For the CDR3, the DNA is TGTGCCAGCAGTGAATTTGACAGGGCGGAAAAACTGTTTTTT.

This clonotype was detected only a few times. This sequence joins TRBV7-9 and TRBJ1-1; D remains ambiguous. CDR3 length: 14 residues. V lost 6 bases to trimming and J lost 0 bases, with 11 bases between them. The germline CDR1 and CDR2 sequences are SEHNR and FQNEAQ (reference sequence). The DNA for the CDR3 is TGTGCCAGCAGACCAGGCAGCATGAACACTGAAGCTTTCTTT. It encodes CASRPGSMNTEAFF.

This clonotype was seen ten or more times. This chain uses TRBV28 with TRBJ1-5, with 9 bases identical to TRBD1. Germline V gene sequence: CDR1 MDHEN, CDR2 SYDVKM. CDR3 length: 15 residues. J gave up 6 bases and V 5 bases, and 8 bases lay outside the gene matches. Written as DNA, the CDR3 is TGTGCCAGCAGTCAGCCGGGACAGGGTACTCAGCCCCAGCATTTT. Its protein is CASSQPGQGTQPQHF.

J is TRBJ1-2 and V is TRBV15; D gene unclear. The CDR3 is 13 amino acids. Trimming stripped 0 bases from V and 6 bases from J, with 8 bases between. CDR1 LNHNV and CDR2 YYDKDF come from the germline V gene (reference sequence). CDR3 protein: CATSRDLGDGYTF. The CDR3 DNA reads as TGTGCCACCAGCAGAGATCTGGGAGATGGCTACACCTTC.

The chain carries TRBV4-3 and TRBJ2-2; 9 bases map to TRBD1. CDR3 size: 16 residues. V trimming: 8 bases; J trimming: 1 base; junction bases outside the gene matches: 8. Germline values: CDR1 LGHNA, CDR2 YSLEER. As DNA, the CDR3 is TGCGCCAGCGCCCAAGGACAGGGGAGGAACACCGGGGAGCTGTTTTTT. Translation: CASAQGQGRNTGELFF.

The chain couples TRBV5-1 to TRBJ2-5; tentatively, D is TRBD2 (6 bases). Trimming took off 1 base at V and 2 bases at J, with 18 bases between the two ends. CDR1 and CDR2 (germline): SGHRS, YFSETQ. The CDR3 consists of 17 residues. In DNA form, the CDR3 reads TGCGCCAGCAGCTTGACACGGGACTTCTTTCGGCAAGAGACCCAGTACTTC. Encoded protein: CASSLTRDFFRQETQYF.

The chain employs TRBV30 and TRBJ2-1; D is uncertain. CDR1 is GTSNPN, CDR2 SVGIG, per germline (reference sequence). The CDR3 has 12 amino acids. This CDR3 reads CAEIRGRGEQFF. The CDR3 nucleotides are TGTGCGGAAATTCGAGGCAGAGGTGAGCAGTTCTTC.

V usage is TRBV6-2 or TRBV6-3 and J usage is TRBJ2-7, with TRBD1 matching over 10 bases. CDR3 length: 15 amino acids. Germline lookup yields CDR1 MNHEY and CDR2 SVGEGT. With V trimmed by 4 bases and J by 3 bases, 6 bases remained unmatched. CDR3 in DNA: TGTGCCAGCAGTTTGGCCCGGACAGGGGGCTACGAGCAGTACTTC. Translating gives CASSLARTGGYEQYF.

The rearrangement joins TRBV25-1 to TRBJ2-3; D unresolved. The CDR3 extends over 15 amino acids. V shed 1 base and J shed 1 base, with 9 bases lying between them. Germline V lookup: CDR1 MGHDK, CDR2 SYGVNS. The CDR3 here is CASSELTARTDTQYF. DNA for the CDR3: TGTGCCAGCAGTGAATTAACAGCCCGCACAGATACGCAGTATTTT. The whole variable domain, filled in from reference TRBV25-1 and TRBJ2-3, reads EADIYQTPRYLVIGTGKKITLECSQTMGHDKMYWYQQDPGMELHLIHYSYGVNSTEKGDLSSESTVSRIRTEHFPLTLESARPSHTSQYLCASSELTARTDTQYFGPGTRLTVL.

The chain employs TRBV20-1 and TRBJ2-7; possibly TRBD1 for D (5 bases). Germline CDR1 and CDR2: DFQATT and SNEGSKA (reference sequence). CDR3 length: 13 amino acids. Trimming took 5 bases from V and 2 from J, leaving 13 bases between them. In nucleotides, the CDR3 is TGCAGTGCTTCGTTAGGGGCCGCCTACGAGCAGTACTTC. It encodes CSASLGAAYEQYF.

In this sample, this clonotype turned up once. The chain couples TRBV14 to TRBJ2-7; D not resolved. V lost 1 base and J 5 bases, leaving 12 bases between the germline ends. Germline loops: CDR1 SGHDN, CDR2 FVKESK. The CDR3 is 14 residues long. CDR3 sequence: CASSQASSSNEQYF. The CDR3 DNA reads TGTGCCAGCAGCCAAGCTTCTAGTTCGAACGAGCAGTACTTC.

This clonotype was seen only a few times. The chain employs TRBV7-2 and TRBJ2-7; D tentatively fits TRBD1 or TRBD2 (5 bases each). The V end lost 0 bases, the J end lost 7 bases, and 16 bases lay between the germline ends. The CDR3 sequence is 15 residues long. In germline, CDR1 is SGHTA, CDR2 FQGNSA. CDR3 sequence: CASSLASGTGREQYF. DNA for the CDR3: TGTGCCAGCAGCTTAGCTAGTGGGACGGGAAGAGAGCAGTACTTC.

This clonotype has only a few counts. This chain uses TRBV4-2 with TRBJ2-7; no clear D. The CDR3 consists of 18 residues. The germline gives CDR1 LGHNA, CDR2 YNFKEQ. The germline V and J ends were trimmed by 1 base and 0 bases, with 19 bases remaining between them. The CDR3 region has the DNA TGTGCCAGCAGCCAAGTCTATTGGCTTGGCCGTGACTCCTACGAGCAGTACTTC. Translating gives CASSQVYWLGRDSYEQYF.

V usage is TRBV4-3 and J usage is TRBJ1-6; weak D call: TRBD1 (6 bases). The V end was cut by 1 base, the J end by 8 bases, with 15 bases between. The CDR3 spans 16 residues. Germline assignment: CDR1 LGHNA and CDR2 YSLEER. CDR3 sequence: CASSQARGRGYSPLHF. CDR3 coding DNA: TGCGCCAGCAGCCAAGCTCGGGGCAGGGGATATTCACCCCTCCACTTT.

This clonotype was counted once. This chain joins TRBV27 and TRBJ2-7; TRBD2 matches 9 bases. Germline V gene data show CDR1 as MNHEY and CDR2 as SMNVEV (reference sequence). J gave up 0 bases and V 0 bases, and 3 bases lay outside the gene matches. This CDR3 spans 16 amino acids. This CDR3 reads CASSLSRGGTSYEQYF. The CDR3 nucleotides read TGTGCCAGCAGTTTATCGCGGGGGGGTACCTCCTACGAGCAGTACTTC.

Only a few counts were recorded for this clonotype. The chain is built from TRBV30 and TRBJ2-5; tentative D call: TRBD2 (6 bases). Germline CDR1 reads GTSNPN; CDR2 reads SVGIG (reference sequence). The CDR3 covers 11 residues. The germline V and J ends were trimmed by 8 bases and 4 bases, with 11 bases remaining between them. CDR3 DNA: TGTGCCGGAGGGGTCGGAGAGACCCAGTACTTC. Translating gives CAGGVGETQYF.

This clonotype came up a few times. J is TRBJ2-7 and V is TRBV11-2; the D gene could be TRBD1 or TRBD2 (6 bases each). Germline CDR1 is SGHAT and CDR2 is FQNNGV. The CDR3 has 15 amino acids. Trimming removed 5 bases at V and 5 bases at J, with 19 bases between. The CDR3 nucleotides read TGTGCCAGCAGCCACAGGGAGGCCAATCGGGACGAGCAGTACTTC. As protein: CASSHREANRDEQYF.

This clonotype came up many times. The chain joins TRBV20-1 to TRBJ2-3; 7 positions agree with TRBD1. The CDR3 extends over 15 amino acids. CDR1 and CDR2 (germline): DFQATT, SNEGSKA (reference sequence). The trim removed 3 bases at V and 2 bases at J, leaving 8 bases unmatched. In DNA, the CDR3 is TGCAGTGCTAGCAACCCGGGACAGAACACAGATACGCAGTATTTT. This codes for CSASNPGQNTDTQYF.

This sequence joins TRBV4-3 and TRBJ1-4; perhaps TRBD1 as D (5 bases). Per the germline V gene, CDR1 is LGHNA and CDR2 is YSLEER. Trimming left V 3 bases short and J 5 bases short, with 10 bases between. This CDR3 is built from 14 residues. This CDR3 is CASSQGRANEKLFF. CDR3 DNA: TGCGCCAGCAGCCAGGGACGGGCAAATGAAAAACTGTTTTTT.

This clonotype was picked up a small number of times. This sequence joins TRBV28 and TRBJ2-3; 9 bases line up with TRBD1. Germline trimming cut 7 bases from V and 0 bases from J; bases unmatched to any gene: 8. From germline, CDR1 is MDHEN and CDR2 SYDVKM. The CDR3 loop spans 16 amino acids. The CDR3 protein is CASTNPGTGSTDTQYF. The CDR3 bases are TGTGCCAGCACCAACCCCGGGACAGGGAGCACAGATACGCAGTATTTT.

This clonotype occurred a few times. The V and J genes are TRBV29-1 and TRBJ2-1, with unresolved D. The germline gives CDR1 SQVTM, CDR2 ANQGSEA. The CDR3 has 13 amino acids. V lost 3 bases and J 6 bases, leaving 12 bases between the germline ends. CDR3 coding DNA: TGCAGCGTTGAGCCTAGGTCTCGCAATGAGCAGTTCTTC. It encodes CSVEPRSRNEQFF.

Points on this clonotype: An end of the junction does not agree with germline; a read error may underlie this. CDR3 sequence: CASSEGWGGLAGATDAQYF. CDR3 nucleotides: TGTGCCAGCAGTGAAGGTTGGGGGGGACTAGCGGGAGCCACAGATGCGCAGTATTTT. This chain uses TRBV6-1 with TRBJ2-3, with 14 bases that match TRBD2. CDR1 and CDR2 (germline): MNHNS, SASEGT. CDR3 length equals 19 residues.

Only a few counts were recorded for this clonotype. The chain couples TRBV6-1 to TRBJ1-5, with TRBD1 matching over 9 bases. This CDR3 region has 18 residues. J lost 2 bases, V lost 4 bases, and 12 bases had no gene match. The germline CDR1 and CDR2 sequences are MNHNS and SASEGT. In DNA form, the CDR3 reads TGTGCCAGCAGTGCGACCCGCGGACAGGGGAAGGGCAATCAGCCCCAGCATTTT. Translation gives CASSATRGQGKGNQPQHF.